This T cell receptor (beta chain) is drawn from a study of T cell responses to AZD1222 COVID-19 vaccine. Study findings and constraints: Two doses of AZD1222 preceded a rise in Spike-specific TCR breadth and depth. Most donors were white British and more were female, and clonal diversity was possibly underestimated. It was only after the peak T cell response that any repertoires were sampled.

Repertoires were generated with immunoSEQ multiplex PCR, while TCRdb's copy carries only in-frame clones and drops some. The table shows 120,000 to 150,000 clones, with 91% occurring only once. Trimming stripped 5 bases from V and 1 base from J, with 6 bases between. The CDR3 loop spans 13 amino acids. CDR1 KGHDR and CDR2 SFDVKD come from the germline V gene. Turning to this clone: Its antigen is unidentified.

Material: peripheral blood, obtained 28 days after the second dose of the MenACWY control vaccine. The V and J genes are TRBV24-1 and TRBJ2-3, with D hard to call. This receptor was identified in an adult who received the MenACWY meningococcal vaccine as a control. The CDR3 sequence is CATSVDGTDTQYF. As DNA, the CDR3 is TGTGCCACCAGTGTGGACGGCACAGATACGCAGTATTTT.